One sample yielded the 26 T cell receptor beta chains listed below, sequenced in a study of T cell clonality in common variable immunodeficiency. The data were produced by immunoSEQ multiplex PCR, yet TCRdb's version contains in-frame clones alone and is incomplete. In total the sample includes tens of thousands of clones, none of them seen once. Sequenced material: peripheral blood mononuclear cells. These receptors came from a person aged 18 to 75 in good health.

This clone came up many times. The DNA ends 3 residues before the CDR3 does, and the rest of the CDR3 is filled in from the germline J gene. The rearrangement links TRBV7-8 to TRBJ2-7, with 10 positions matching TRBD2. This CDR3 is built from 16 residues. The ends lost 1 base at V and 2 bases at J; junction bases unmatched: 5. CDR1 SGHVS and CDR2 FQNEAQ come from the germline V gene. This CDR3 reads CASSLGLAGDPYEQYF. The sequenced part of the CDR3 DNA is TGTGCCAGCAGCTTAGGCCTAGCGGGGGACCCCTACGAG.

At least ten counts were recorded for this clone. The CDR3 end lies 3 residues beyond the end of the read and is filled in from the germline J gene. V and J are TRBV10-3 and TRBJ2-1, with D maybe TRBD1 (6 bases). Trimming shortened V by 6 bases and J by 3 bases, and 12 bases separated the two germline ends. CDR1 is ENHRY, CDR2 SYGVKD, per germline. The CDR3 totals 14 residues. The CDR3 bases that were read are TGTGCCATCAGGACCGGGACACTCTACAATGAG. Its protein is CAIRTGTLYNE. In full, the CDR3 is CAIRTGTLYNEQFF.

The sequenced part of the CDR3 DNA is TGTGCCAGTAGTATCCTCAGGGGATCGGGAGAGACC. Encoded protein: CASSILRGSGET. Given in full, the CDR3 is CASSILRGSGETQYF. This chain joins TRBV19 and TRBJ2-5; weak D call: TRBD1 (6 bases). The missing CDR3 end, 3 residues past where the read stops, is filled in from the germline J gene. The CDR3 is made up of 15 amino acids. Germline lookup yields CDR1 LNHDA and CDR2 SQIVND (reference sequence). The V end was cut by 3 bases, the J end by 4 bases, with 15 bases between.

This clone was seen many times. The CDR3 goes on 3 residues after the read ends, and that part is filled in from the germline J gene. V gene TRBV6-2 or TRBV6-3 combines with J gene TRBJ2-7; possibly TRBD1 for D (6 bases). There are 14 residues in the CDR3. Per germline, CDR1 MNHEY and CDR2 SVGEGT. V lost 5 bases and J 2 bases, leaving 13 bases between the germline ends. The CDR3 protein is CASSPRGTAYEQYF. CDR3 DNA, as far as it was read: TGTGCCAGCAGTCCCAGGGGTACGGCCTACGAG.

This clone was seen repeatedly, ten times or more. The read gets to within 3 residues of the CDR3 end, and the germline J gene fills in the rest. V and J are TRBV5-4 and TRBJ2-7; D unclear. V was cut by 0 bases and J by 3 bases, with 13 bases left in between. Germline values: CDR1 SGHNT, CDR2 YYREEE (reference sequence). The CDR3 is made up of 15 amino acids. This CDR3 reads CASSLGGGTHYEQYF. The sequenced part of the CDR3 DNA is TGTGCCAGCAGCTTGGGTGGCGGAACCCACTACGAG.

This clone was detected ten times or more. The read terminates 3 residues before the CDR3 end, so the remaining end is supplied by the germline J gene. The chain has TRBV20-1 and TRBJ2-1, with D perhaps TRBD2 (5 bases). Trimming stripped 6 bases from V and 8 bases from J, with 20 bases between. Germline CDR1 and CDR2: DFQATT and SNEGSKA (reference sequence). The CDR3 is made up of 14 amino acids. This chain's CDR3 is CSAHPPVSGYEQFF. The DNA read from the CDR3 is TGCAGTGCCCACCCCCCCGTCAGCGGCTATGAG.

Many counts were recorded for this clone. With the read ending 3 residues before the CDR3 end, the germline J gene is used to fill in that end. The rearrangement links TRBV20-1 to TRBJ2-3; no firm D call. The CDR3 contains 15 residues. In germline, CDR1 is DFQATT, CDR2 SNEGSKA (reference sequence). Trimming took 0 bases from V and 1 from J, leaving 11 bases between them. The covered CDR3 bases are TGCAGTGCTAGAGATCGTTTACTCGGCACAGATACG. Protein product: CSARDRLLGTDT. The entire CDR3 protein reads CSARDRLLGTDTQYF.

This clone was counted at least ten times. CDR3 bases read: TGCAGTGCTCAACTAGCGGGAGGGGGGGTGGAGACC. Translation gives CSAQLAGGGVET. The CDR3 in its entirety is CSAQLAGGGVETQYF. The gene calls are TRBV20-1 and TRBJ2-5; 13 bases match TRBD2. The read is 3 residues too short to cover the CDR3 end, so that end is filled in from the germline J gene. This CDR3 spans 15 amino acids. Germline V gene data show CDR1 as DFQATT and CDR2 as SNEGSKA (reference sequence). The junction had 8 bases not matched to a gene; V was cut back by 5 bases and J by 5 bases.

This clone was picked up many times. The sequenced CDR3 bases are TGTGCCAGCAGTTTACGCGAAAGGGGCACAGATACG. Translation: CASSLRERGTDT. The full CDR3 protein is CASSLRERGTDTQYF. The chain employs TRBV12-3 or TRBV12-4 and TRBJ2-3, with D unclear. The CDR3 end is not reached by the read, which stops 3 residues before it; the germline J gene fills it in. This CDR3 spans 15 amino acids. V lost 2 bases, J lost 1 base, and 10 bases lay in between.

This clone was counted many times. The read is 3 residues too short to cover the CDR3 end, so that end is filled in from the germline J gene. The chain joins TRBV20-1 to TRBJ2-7; tentatively, D is TRBD1 (7 bases). V lost 6 bases and J lost 0, with 12 bases in between. The CDR3 is made up of 13 amino acids. Germline V gene lookup returns CDR1 DFQATT and CDR2 SNEGSKA (reference sequence). The CDR3 loop is CSAPRGDSYEQYF. The covered CDR3 bases are TGCAGTGCCCCCAGGGGGGACTCCTACGAG.

This clone was observed many times. The sequenced fragment ends 3 residues before the CDR3 boundary, so the rest is inferred from the germline J gene. The V and J genes are TRBV23-1 and TRBJ1-5; D call uncertain. TRBV23-1 is identified as an open reading frame with a role that is uncertain. V was cut by 5 bases and J by 5 bases, with 13 bases left in between. This CDR3 spans 14 amino acids. CDR3 DNA (partial): TGCGCCAGCAGTGGGTATACAGTCGATCAGCCC. Protein product: CASSGYTVDQP. The full CDR3 reads CASSGYTVDQPQHF.

This clone was seen a handful of times. This CDR3 is CASSLSPDTYTF. CDR3 DNA, as far as it was read: TGTGCCAGCAGCTTAAGTCCAGATACC. J is TRBJ1-2 and V is TRBV7-9, with no clear D. The read terminates 3 residues ahead of where the CDR3 ends, so the germline J gene completes it. The CDR3 is made up of 12 amino acids. CDR1 is SEHNR and CDR2 is FQNEAQ in the germline V gene (reference sequence).

Ten or more counts support this clone. The sequenced fragment ends 3 residues before the CDR3 boundary, so the rest is inferred from the germline J gene. The chain uses TRBV19 and TRBJ2-1, with D possibly being TRBD1 (6 bases). The CDR3 runs to 14 residues. Trimming cost V 4 bases and J 6 bases, with 13 bases left between them. Per germline, CDR1 LNHDA and CDR2 SQIVND (reference sequence). CDR3 protein: CASSTGQRFNEQFF. The sequenced part of the CDR3 DNA is TGTGCCAGTAGTACAGGACAGCGGTTCAATGAG. Full variable domain (outside the CDR3, taken from reference TRBV19 and TRBJ2-1): DGGITQSPKYLFRKEGQNVTLSCEQNLNHDAMYWYRQDPGQGLRLIYYSQIVNDFQKGDIAEGYSVSREKKESFPLTVTSAQKNPTAFYLCASSTGQRFNEQFFGPGTRLTVL.

This clone appeared many times. Read data end 3 residues before the CDR3 end; the end is taken from the germline J gene. The J gene is TRBJ2-1, the V gene TRBV7-6, with D unclear. The CDR3 contains 13 residues. Trimming stripped 2 bases from V and 6 bases from J, with 8 bases between. Germline assignment: CDR1 SGHVS and CDR2 FNYEAQ. Partial CDR3 DNA: TGTGCCAGCAGCTTAAACAGAGCCAATGAG. Translated: CASSLNRANE. The entire CDR3 is CASSLNRANEQFF.

This clone has ten or more counts. The read is 3 residues too short to cover the CDR3 end, so that end is filled in from the germline J gene. This chain joins TRBV20-1 and TRBJ1-2, with a tentative D call TRBD1 (6 bases). V dropped 3 bases and J dropped 6 bases, with 17 bases sitting between them. Germline values: CDR1 DFQATT, CDR2 SNEGSKA (reference sequence). The CDR3 is 14 amino acids. CDR3: CSARDKQGEDGYTF. The part of the CDR3 DNA that was read is TGCAGTGCTAGGGATAAACAGGGTGAGGATGGC.

This clone was observed many times. The CDR3 end lies 3 residues beyond the end of the read and is filled in from the germline J gene. V and J are TRBV10-1 and TRBJ1-1; D not certain. The ends were cut back, 6 bases at V and 0 bases at J, with 11 bases in the middle. Germline V gene lookup returns CDR1 WNHNN and CDR2 SYGVQD (reference sequence). The CDR3 contains 14 residues. The CDR3 here is CASRWPGLNTEAFF. The covered CDR3 bases are TGCGCCAGCAGGTGGCCAGGTTTGAACACTGAA.

The sequenced CDR3 bases are TGTGCCAGTAGTATAGGGGGGCACGCCGAG. This gives the protein CASSIGGHAE. The whole CDR3 protein reads CASSIGGHAEQYF. V gene TRBV19 combines with J gene TRBJ2-7; maybe TRBD1 (6 bases). The read halts 3 residues ahead of the CDR3 end, with the missing end drawn from the germline J gene. The V gene lost 1 base and the J gene lost 6 bases, with 10 bases spanning the gap. CDR1 is LNHDA and CDR2 is SQIVND in the germline V gene (reference sequence). This CDR3 has 13 amino acids.

This clone has at least ten counts. The CDR3 end falls 3 residues outside the read, so it is completed with the germline J gene. The identical CDR3 is also encoded by other nucleotide sequences in the sample. This chain joins TRBV18 and TRBJ2-6; TRBD2 might be the D (5 bases). The CDR3 consists of 15 residues. Germline V gene data show CDR1 as KGHSH and CDR2 as LQKENI. Trimming left V 5 bases short and J 3 bases short, with 11 bases between. The CDR3 sequence: CASSMVAFGANVLTF. The CDR3 bases that were read are TGTGCCAGCTCAATGGTAGCGTTTGGGGCCAACGTC.

This clone was observed at least ten times. The read comes to an end 3 residues before the CDR3 does, leaving the germline J gene to fill in the end. This sequence joins TRBV6-2 or TRBV6-3 and TRBJ2-7, with 7 bases fitting TRBD1. With 0 bases clipped from V and 2 bases from J, the junction kept 4 bases outside the gene matches. The length of the CDR3 is 15 residues. Germline V lookup: CDR1 MNHEY, CDR2 SVGEGT. The part of the CDR3 DNA that was read is TGTGCCAGCAGTTACTCCGGGACAGATGCCTACGAG. Its protein is CASSYSGTDAYE. The full CDR3 is CASSYSGTDAYEQYF.

In its sample, this clone was seen many times. The read ends 3 residues early relative to the CDR3; the germline J gene fills the gap. The rearrangement joins TRBV18 to TRBJ2-5, with 8 bases lining up with TRBD1. V lost 3 bases, J lost 3 bases, and 12 bases stayed unmatched. This CDR3 is built from 17 residues. Per germline, CDR1 KGHSH and CDR2 LQKENI. CDR3 bases read: TGTGCCAGCTCACCGGGTTTCGGACAGGGAAAAAAAGAGACC. Its translation: CASSPGFGQGKKET. The CDR3, in full, reads CASSPGFGQGKKETQYF.

This clone has at least ten counts. The CDR3 end is not reached by the read, which stops 3 residues before it; the germline J gene fills it in. This chain links TRBV6-4 with TRBJ2-3; D gene uncertain. The CDR3 loop spans 10 amino acids. Germline V CDR1 and CDR2: MRHNA, SNTAGT. Trimming pared 7 bases from V and 4 bases from J, leaving 3 bases between. CDR3 DNA, as far as it was read: TGTGCCAGCAAGCCAGATACG. Encoded protein: CASKPDT. The entire CDR3 is CASKPDTQYF.

This clone was seen repeatedly, ten times or more. The DNA ends 3 residues before the CDR3 does, and the rest of the CDR3 is filled in from the germline J gene. J is TRBJ1-1 and V is TRBV4-1, with a possible D match to TRBD1 (6 bases). The CDR3 contains 13 residues. V shed 5 bases and J shed 4 bases, with 11 bases lying between them. Germline V CDR1 and CDR2: MGHRA, YSYEKL. CDR3 DNA, as far as it was read: TGCGCCAGCAGCTCTACAGGGAGCACTGAA. Translating gives CASSSTGSTE. The full-length CDR3 reads as CASSSTGSTEAFF.

This clone was observed a few times. The read halts 3 residues ahead of the CDR3 end, with the missing end drawn from the germline J gene. This chain links TRBV6-2 or TRBV6-3 with TRBJ1-2; D gene uncertain. Germline V gene lookup returns CDR1 MNHEY and CDR2 SVGEGT. The CDR3 spans 11 residues. The DNA read from the CDR3 is TGTGCCAGCAGTCCCCGCTACGAC. Translating it yields CASSPRYD. The CDR3 in full is CASSPRYDYTF.

The sample holds many counts of this clone. Read coverage stops 3 residues before the CDR3 terminus; the germline J gene supplies the remainder. V and J are TRBV5-5 and TRBJ1-5; D perhaps matches TRBD1 (5 bases). CDR1 SGHKS and CDR2 YYEKEE come from the germline V gene (reference sequence). The CDR3 has 15 residues. V lost 5 bases and J lost 1, with 13 bases in between. CDR3 DNA (partial): TGTGCCAGCAGTCGCGACAGCGAGAGCAATCAGCCC. The encoded protein is CASSRDSESNQP. In full, the CDR3 is CASSRDSESNQPQHF.

This clone was counted ten times or more. The read finishes 3 residues shy of the CDR3 end, and the germline J gene is used to complete it. The chain joins TRBV20-1 to TRBJ2-2; possible D gene TRBD2, 5 bases. The CDR3 length is 13 residues. With 6 bases removed from V and 4 bases from J, the gap between germline ends came to 12 bases. In germline, CDR1 is DFQATT, CDR2 SNEGSKA (reference sequence). The CDR3 is CSARTRLTGELFF. CDR3 DNA (partial): TGCAGTGCAAGGACTCGGCTCACCGGGGAG.

This clone occurred many times. Coverage ceases 3 residues before the CDR3 finishes, and the germline J gene fills in the end. The chain is built from TRBV20-1 and TRBJ1-1, with 8 bases identical to TRBD1. Germline V lookup: CDR1 DFQATT, CDR2 SNEGSKA (reference sequence). This CDR3 has 14 amino acids. Trimming at V came to 4 bases and at J to 0 bases, leaving 4 bases not matched to a gene. The chain's CDR3 is CSATLRGLNTEAFF. Partial CDR3 DNA: TGCAGTGCTACCCTCAGGGGGCTGAACACTGAA.